This TCR beta chain was observed in a study of T cell repertoires in cytomegalovirus infection. Germline V gene data show CDR1 as LNHNV and CDR2 as YYDKDF (reference sequence). Trimming stripped 5 bases from V and 2 bases from J, with 16 bases between. The CDR3 runs 16 residues. As regards this clonotype: Its matching antigen is unknown.

TCRdb passed the reads through MiXCR, listing each CDR3 protein once. The sample carries about 900,000 distinct CDR3 sequences, under 40% recorded once. The receptor was derived from a human donor in good health (CMV status not recorded). Some clones in this sample may be carry-over from other donors' samples. The sequencing here drew on cultured CD8+ T cells from PBMCs, taken from culture after CMV antigen stimulation. The genes are TRBV15 and TRBJ2-1; D is perhaps TRBD1 (6 bases). The CDR3 sequence is CATSPFGTIAYNEQFF. The CDR3 bases are TGTGCCACCAGCCCGTTTGGGACAATAGCCTACAATGAGCAGTTCTTC.